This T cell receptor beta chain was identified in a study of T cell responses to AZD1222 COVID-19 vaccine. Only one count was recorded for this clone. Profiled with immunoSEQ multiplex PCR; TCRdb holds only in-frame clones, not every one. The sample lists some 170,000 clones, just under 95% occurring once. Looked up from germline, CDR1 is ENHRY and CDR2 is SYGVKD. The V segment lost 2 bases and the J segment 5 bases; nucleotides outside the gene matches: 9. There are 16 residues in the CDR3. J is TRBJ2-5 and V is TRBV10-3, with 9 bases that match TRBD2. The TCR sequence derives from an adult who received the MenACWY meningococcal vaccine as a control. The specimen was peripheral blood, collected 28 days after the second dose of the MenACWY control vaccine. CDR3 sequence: CAISERIAGAGETQYF. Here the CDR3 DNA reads TGTGCCATCAGTGAGCGTATAGCGGGGGCCGGGGAGACCCAGTACTTC.